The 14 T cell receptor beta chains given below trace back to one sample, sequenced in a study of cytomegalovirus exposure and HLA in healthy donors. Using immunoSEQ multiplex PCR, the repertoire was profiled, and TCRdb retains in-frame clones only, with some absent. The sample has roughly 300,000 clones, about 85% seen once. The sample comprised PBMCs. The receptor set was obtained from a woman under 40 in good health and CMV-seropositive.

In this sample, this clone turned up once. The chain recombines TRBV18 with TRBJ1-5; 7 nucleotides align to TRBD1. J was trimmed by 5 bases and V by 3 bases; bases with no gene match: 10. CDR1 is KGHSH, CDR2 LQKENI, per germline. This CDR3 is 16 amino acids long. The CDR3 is CASSPTRQGKDQPQHF. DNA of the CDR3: TGTGCCAGCTCACCTACGCGACAGGGTAAAGATCAGCCCCAGCATTTT.

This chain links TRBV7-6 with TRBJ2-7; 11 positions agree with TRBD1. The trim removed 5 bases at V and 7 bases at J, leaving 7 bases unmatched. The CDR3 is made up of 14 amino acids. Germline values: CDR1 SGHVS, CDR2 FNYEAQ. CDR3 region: CASSRGTGGWEQYF. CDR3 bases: TGTGCCAGCAGCCGAGGGACAGGGGGTTGGGAGCAGTACTTC.

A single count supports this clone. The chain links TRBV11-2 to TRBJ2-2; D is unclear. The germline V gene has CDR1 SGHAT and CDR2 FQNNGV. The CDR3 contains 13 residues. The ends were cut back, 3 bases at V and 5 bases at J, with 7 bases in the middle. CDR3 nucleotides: TGTGCCAGCAGCTTGCTAGAGACCGGGGAGCTGTTTTTT. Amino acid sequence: CASSLLETGELFF.

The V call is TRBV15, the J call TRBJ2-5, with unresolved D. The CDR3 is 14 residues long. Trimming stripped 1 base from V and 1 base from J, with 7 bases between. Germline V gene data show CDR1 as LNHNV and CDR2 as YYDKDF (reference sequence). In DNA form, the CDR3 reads TGTGCCACCAGCAGAGGGGCTAGCCAAGAGACCCAGTACTTC. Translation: CATSRGASQETQYF.

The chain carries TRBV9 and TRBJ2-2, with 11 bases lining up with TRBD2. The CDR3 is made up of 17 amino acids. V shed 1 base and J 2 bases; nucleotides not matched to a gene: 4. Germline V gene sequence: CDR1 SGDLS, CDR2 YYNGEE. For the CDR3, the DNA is TGTGCCAGCAGCGTACCTAGCGGGGGGACCAACACCGGGGAGCTGTTTTTT. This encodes CASSVPSGGTNTGELFF.

The CDR3 DNA reads as TGTGCCAGCAGTTTGGCGAGCGGGGCGCGCGAGCAGTACTTC. Translated, it gives CASSLASGAREQYF. The V call is TRBV27, the J call TRBJ2-7; 7 bases are a match to TRBD2. This CDR3 has 14 residues. The germline CDR1 and CDR2 sequences are MNHEY and SMNVEV (reference sequence). V lost 3 bases, J lost 6 bases, and 8 bases stayed unmatched.

This CDR3 reads CASVLGGNYGYTF. In DNA form, the CDR3 reads TGTGCCAGCGTACTCGGGGGAAACTATGGCTACACCTTC. The chain employs TRBV2 and TRBJ1-2; a weak D match, TRBD1 (5 bases). The CDR3 covers 13 residues. CDR1 SNHLY and CDR2 FYNNEI come from the germline V gene. V gave up 8 bases and J gave up 2 bases, with 12 bases separating them.

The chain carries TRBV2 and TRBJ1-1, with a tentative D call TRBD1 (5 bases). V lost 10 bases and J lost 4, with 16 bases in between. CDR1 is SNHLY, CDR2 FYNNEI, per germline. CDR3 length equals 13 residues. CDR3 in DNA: TGTGCCAACCTTCAGGGACTCGGCACTGAAGCTTTCTTT. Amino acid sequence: CANLQGLGTEAFF.

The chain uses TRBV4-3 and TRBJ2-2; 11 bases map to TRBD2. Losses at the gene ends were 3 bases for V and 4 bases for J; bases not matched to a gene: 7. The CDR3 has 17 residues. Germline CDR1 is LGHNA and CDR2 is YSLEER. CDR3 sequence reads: CASSQLAGGVGTGELFF. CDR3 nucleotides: TGCGCCAGCAGCCAGCTAGCGGGGGGTGTGGGCACCGGGGAGCTGTTTTTT.

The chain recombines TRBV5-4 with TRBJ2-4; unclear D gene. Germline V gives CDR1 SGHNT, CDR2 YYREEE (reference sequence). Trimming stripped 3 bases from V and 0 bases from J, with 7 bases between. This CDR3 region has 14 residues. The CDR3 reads CASSSSIAKNIQYF. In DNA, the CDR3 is TGTGCCAGCAGCTCGAGCATAGCCAAAAACATTCAGTACTTC.

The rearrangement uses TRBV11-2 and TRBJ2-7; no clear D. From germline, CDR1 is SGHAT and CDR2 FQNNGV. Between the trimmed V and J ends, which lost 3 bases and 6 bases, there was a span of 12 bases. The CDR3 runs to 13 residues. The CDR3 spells CASSFDTLGEQYF. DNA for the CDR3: TGTGCCAGCAGCTTCGACACCCTGGGCGAGCAGTACTTC.

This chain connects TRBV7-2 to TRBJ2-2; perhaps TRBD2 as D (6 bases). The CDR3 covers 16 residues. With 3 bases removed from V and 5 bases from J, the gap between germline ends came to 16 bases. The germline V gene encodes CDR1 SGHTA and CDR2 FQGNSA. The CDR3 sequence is CASSLQVGGLTGELFF. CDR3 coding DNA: TGTGCCAGCAGCTTGCAGGTGGGAGGCTTAACCGGGGAGCTGTTTTTT.

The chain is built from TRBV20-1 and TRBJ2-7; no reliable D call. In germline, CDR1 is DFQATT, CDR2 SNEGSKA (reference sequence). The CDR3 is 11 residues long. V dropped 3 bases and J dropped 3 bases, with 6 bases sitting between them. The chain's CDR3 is CSASSLYEQYF. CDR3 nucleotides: TGCAGTGCTAGTAGTCTCTACGAGCAGTACTTC.

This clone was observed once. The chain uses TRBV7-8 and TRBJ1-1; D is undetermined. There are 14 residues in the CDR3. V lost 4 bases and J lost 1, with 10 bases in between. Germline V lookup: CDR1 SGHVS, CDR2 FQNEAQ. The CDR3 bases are TGTGCCAGCAGCTCCCTTGGCGGGAACACTGAAGCTTTCTTT. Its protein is CASSSLGGNTEAFF.